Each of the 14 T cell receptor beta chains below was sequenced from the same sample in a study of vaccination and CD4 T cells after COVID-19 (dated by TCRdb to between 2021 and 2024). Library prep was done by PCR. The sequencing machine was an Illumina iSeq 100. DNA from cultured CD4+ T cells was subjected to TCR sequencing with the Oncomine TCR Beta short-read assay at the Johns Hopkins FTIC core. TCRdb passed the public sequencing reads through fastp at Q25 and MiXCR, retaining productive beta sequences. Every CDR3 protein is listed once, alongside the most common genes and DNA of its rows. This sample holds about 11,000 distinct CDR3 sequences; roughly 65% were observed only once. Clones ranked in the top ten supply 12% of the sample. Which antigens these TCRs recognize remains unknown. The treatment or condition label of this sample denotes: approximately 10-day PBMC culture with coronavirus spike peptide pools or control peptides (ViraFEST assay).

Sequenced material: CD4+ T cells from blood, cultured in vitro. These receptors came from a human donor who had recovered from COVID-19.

Here the CDR3 DNA reads TGTGCCAGCTCACCACCGGGACTACGCCAAGAGACCCAGTACTTC. Its translation: CASSPPGLRQETQYF. This rearrangement joins TRBV18 to TRBJ2-5; TRBD2 matches 7 bases. CDR3 length: 15 residues. V lost 0 bases and J lost 1; bases outside the gene matches: 2. CDR1 and CDR2 (germline): KGHSH, LQKENI.

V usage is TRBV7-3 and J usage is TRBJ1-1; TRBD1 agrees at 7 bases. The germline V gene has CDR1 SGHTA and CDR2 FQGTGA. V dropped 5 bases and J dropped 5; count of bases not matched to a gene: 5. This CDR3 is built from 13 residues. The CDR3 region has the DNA TGTGCCAGCAGCCAGACAGGGAGAACTGAAGCTTTCTTT. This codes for CASSQTGRTEAFF.

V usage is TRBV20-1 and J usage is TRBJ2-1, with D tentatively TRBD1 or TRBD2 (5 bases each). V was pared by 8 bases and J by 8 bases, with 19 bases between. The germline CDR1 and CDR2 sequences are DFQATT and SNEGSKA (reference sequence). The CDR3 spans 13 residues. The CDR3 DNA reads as TGCAGTTCCCCGGGACCCGTCTCGGATGAGCAGTTCTTC. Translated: CSSPGPVSDEQFF.

In DNA form, the CDR3 reads TGTGCCAGCAGCCGGACAGGGGGCATCTACGAGCAGTACTTC. Its protein is CASSRTGGIYEQYF. The chain employs TRBV6-1 and TRBJ2-7; 11 bases agree with TRBD1. With 6 bases clipped from V and 3 bases from J, the junction kept 4 bases outside the gene matches. This CDR3 spans 14 amino acids. Germline loops: CDR1 MNHNS, CDR2 SASEGT.

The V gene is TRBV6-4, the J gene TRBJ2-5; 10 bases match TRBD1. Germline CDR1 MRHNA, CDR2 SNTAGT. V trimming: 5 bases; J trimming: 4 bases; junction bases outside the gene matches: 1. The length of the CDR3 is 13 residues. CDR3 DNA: TGTGCCAGCAGTAGGGACAGGGGAGAGACCCAGTACTTC. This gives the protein CASSRDRGETQYF.

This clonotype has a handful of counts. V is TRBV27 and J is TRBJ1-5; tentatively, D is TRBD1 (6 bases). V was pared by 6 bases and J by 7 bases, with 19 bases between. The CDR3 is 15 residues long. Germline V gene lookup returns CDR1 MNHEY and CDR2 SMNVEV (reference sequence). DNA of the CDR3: TGTGCCAGCAGGCGAGGGGGGGCCAAGGTACAGCCCCAGCATTTT. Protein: CASRRGGAKVQPQHF.

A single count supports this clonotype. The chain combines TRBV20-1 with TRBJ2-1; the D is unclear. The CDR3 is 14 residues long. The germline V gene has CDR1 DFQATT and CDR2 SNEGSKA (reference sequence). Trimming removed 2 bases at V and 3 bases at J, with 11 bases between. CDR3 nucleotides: TGCAGTGCTAGAAAAGGCATAAACTACAATGAGCAGTTCTTC. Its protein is CSARKGINYNEQFF.

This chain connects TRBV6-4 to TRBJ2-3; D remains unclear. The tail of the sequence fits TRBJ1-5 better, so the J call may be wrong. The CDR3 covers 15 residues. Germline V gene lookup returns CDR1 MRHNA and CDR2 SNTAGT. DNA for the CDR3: TGTGCCAGCAGTGAAGGCGGGAGCGGCACAGATACGCAGCATTTT. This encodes CASSEGGSGTDTQHF.

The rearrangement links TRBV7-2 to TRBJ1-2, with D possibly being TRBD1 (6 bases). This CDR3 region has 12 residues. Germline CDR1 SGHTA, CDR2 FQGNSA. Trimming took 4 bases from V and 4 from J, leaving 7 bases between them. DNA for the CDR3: TGTGCCAGCAGCTGGGGGGCCTATGGCTACACCTTC. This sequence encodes CASSWGAYGYTF.

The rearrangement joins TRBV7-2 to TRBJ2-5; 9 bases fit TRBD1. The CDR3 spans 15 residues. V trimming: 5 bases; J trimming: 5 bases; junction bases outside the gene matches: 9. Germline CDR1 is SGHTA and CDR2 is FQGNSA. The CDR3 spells CASSARQGVWETQYF. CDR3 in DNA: TGTGCCAGCAGCGCCAGACAGGGGGTATGGGAGACCCAGTACTTC.

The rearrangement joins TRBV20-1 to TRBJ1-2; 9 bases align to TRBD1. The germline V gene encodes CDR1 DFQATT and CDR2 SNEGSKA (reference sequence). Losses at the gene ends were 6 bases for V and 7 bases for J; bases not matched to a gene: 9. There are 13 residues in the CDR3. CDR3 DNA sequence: TGCAGTGCCCTAGCACAGGGGGCGGTTGGCTACACCTTC. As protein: CSALAQGAVGYTF.

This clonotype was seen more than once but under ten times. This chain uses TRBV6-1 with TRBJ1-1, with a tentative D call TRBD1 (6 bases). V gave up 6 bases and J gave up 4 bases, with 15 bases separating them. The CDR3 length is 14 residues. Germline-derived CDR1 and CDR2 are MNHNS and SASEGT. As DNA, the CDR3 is TGTGCCAGCAGCTCAACAGGGTTTGGCACTGAAGCTTTCTTT. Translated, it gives CASSSTGFGTEAFF.

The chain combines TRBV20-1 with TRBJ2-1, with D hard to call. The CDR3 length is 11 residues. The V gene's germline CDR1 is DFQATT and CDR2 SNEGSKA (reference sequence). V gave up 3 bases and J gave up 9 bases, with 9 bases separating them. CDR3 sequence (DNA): TGCAGTGCTAGTCCGAACTTTGAGCAGTTCTTC. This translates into CSASPNFEQFF.

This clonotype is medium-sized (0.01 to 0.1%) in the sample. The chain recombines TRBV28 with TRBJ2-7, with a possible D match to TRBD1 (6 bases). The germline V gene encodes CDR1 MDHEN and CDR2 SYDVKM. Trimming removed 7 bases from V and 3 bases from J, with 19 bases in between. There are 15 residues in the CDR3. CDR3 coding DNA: TGTGCCAGCACCAATCGACATTCCAGGGGCTACGAGCAGTACTTC. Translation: CASTNRHSRGYEQYF.